This T cell receptor (beta chain) is drawn from a study of shared clonotypes between healthy human individuals. Sequencing was performed with immunoSEQ multiplex PCR; in TCRdb, only in-frame clones are kept and a portion is missing. The sample contains 1.6 million or so clones, roughly 98.5% of which appear only once. Losses at the gene ends were 3 bases for V and 4 bases for J; bases not matched to a gene: 3. Germline V gene lookup returns CDR1 KGHSH and CDR2 LQKENI. This CDR3 spans 14 amino acids. Study-level findings and limits: When compared with the clonotypes that were shared by all four sorted-subset donors, the non-shared clonotypes turned out to have lower generation probabilities.

This clone was seen only once. Its antigen is as yet unknown. The same CDR3 arises from other DNA sequences in this sample as well. The sequence was obtained from a man in his thirties or forties in good health. The sample consisted of naive CD4+ T cells sorted from blood. Stated subset: CD45RA+ positively selected. V usage is TRBV18 and J usage is TRBJ2-7, with TRBD1 identical over 10 bases. In DNA form, the CDR3 reads TGTGCCAGCTCACCTGGGACAGGGGATTACGAGCAGTACTTC. This codes for CASSPGTGDYEQYF.